This T cell receptor (beta chain) appears in the sequencing data of a study of T cell responses to AZD1222 COVID-19 vaccine. Clones were read by immunoSEQ multiplex PCR, and TCRdb kept only the in-frame ones, dropping some. The data hold 110,000 to 150,000 clones, with 90% to 95% observed a single time. Study-level findings and limits: Close to half of spike-specific TCRs reportedly recognize unmutated variant regions.

In the case of this clone: Its matching antigen is unknown.

Germline CDR1 is SGHDN and CDR2 is FVKESK. The V and J ends lost 5 bases and 5 bases, in that order; junction bases with no gene match: 6. The CDR3 has 14 residues. The input for sequencing was peripheral blood, taken on day 0 of AZD1222 vaccination. The source of this sequence is an adult in good health. This chain joins TRBV14 and TRBJ2-5, with 9 bases aligning to TRBD2. The CDR3 bases are TGTGCCAGCAGCTCCTGGACTAGCGAGGAGACCCAGTACTTC. It specifies CASSSWTSEETQYF.